The 25 T cell receptor beta chains presented below share a single source sample, sequenced in a study of T cell responses to AZD1222 COVID-19 vaccine. Assay: immunoSEQ multiplex PCR; the TCRdb copy retains only in-frame clones and omits some. The repertoire consists of over 100,000 clones, with 86% occurring once and the leading ten covering 4.5% to 6%. The input for sequencing was peripheral blood, taken on day 0 of AZD1222 vaccination. These receptors originate from an adult in good health.

The DNA for the CDR3 is TGTGCCAGTAGTCTTTGGGACAGGGGTAACTATGGCTACACCTTC. Encoded protein: CASSLWDRGNYGYTF. V gene TRBV19 combines with J gene TRBJ1-2; TRBD1 matches 10 bases. The CDR3 is 15 residues long. The germline V gene encodes CDR1 LNHDA and CDR2 SQIVND (reference sequence). The V and J ends lost 5 bases and 1 base, in that order; junction bases with no gene match: 4.

The chain links TRBV19 to TRBJ1-5; 7 nucleotides line up with TRBD1. V shed 8 bases, J shed 0 bases, and the junction held 7 bases outside the gene matches. CDR3 length: 15 residues. In germline, CDR1 is LNHDA, CDR2 SQIVND (reference sequence). CDR3 amino acids: CASHTGAHSNQPQHF. The CDR3 coding sequence is TGTGCCAGTCATACAGGGGCCCATAGCAATCAGCCCCAGCATTTT.

The chain couples TRBV12-5 to TRBJ2-3; 12 bases are a match to TRBD2. CDR1 LGHNT and CDR2 FRNRAP come from the germline V gene. V shed 5 bases, J shed 2 bases, and the junction held 8 bases outside the gene matches. This CDR3 contains 17 residues. CDR3 region: CASGITSSGRATDTQYF. The CDR3 DNA sequence: TGTGCTAGTGGTATCACCTCTAGCGGGAGGGCCACAGATACGCAGTATTTT.

The rearrangement uses TRBV7-9 and TRBJ1-6, with 9 bases aligning to TRBD1. The V gene's germline CDR1 is SEHNR and CDR2 FQNEAQ (reference sequence). Trimming took 4 bases from V and 9 from J; bases not matched to a gene: 4. There are 14 residues in the CDR3. The CDR3 coding sequence is TGTGCCAGCAGCTCACAGGGGGCGCTTTCACCCCTCCACTTT. It codes for CASSSQGALSPLHF.

This chain joins TRBV9 and TRBJ1-6, with 7 nucleotides matching TRBD1. This CDR3 spans 14 amino acids. Trimming cost V 4 bases and J 7 bases; bases outside gene matches: 5. Germline values: CDR1 SGDLS, CDR2 YYNGEE. The chain's CDR3 is CASSQGGENSPLHF. CDR3 sequence (DNA): TGTGCCAGCAGCCAGGGGGGGGAGAATTCACCCCTCCACTTT.

V is TRBV5-6 and J is TRBJ2-1; D not certain. V was clipped by 0 bases and J by 6 bases, with 7 bases between them. The germline gives CDR1 SGHDT, CDR2 YYEEEE. The CDR3 extends over 13 amino acids. The CDR3: CASSLGRPNEQFF. Written as DNA, the CDR3 is TGTGCCAGCAGCTTGGGGCGGCCCAATGAGCAGTTCTTC.

V and J are TRBV9 and TRBJ1-3; D remains unclear. Between the trimmed V and J ends, which lost 5 bases and 4 bases, there was a span of 7 bases. The CDR3 extends over 12 amino acids. The germline V gene has CDR1 SGDLS and CDR2 YYNGEE. The CDR3 DNA follows: TGTGCCAGCAGGGGTGAGGGAAACACCATATATTTT. Translated, it gives CASRGEGNTIYF.

The J gene is TRBJ2-1, the V gene TRBV2; 9 bases match TRBD2. Germline V CDR1 and CDR2: SNHLY, FYNNEI. The CDR3 spans 16 residues. V trimming: 5 bases; J trimming: 8 bases; junction bases outside the gene matches: 13. CDR3 nucleotide sequence: TGTGCCAGCAGTTCTCATAGCGGGGGAGCCCCGGATGAGCAGTTCTTC. Translated: CASSSHSGGAPDEQFF.

This chain connects TRBV7-9 to TRBJ2-3; tentatively, D is TRBD1 or TRBD2 (5 bases each). Trimming took 5 bases from V and 5 from J, leaving 17 bases between them. The CDR3 has 15 residues. CDR1 is SEHNR, CDR2 FQNEAQ, per germline (reference sequence). For the CDR3, the DNA is TGTGCCAGCAGCCGAGGCAGGGCGGCGGGAGATACGCAGTATTTT. It yields the protein CASSRGRAAGDTQYF.

This chain connects TRBV4-2 to TRBJ1-6, with a tentative D call TRBD1 (6 bases). The ends were cut back, 0 bases at V and 11 bases at J, with 14 bases in the middle. Looked up from germline, CDR1 is LGHNA and CDR2 is YNFKEQ. This CDR3 region has 15 residues. CDR3 DNA: TGTGCCAGCAGCCAAGATGGCAGGGGCCGAGCACCCCTCCACTTT. Translated: CASSQDGRGRAPLHF.

The J gene is TRBJ2-1, the V gene TRBV12-3 or TRBV12-4; D remains ambiguous. Trimming stripped 6 bases from V and 8 bases from J, with 14 bases between. The CDR3 sequence is 13 residues long. The CDR3 nucleotides are TGTGCCAGCAGCCCCCAGCTCCCCGATGAGCAGTTCTTC. This sequence encodes CASSPQLPDEQFF.

The rearrangement joins TRBV6-2 or TRBV6-3 to TRBJ1-1; 7 nucleotides agree with TRBD1. With V trimmed by 4 bases and J by 1 base, 6 bases remained unmatched. The CDR3 runs 15 residues. Germline values: CDR1 MNHEY, CDR2 SVGEGT. The CDR3 protein is CASSLVRDRNTEAFF. CDR3 nucleotide sequence: TGTGCCAGCAGTTTGGTCCGGGACAGGAACACTGAAGCTTTCTTT.

The V and J genes are TRBV11-2 and TRBJ2-6, with D perhaps TRBD1 (5 bases). CDR1 and CDR2 from the germline V gene are SGHAT and FQNNGV. V lost 7 bases to trimming and J lost 0 bases, with 13 bases between them. The CDR3 spans 16 residues. Here the CDR3 reads CASIPTVSSGANVLTF. The CDR3, as DNA: TGTGCCAGCATCCCGACAGTAAGCTCTGGGGCCAACGTCCTGACTTTC.

This clone was seen only once. The J gene is TRBJ1-4, the V gene TRBV27, with 7 bases identical to TRBD1. The V gene's germline CDR1 is MNHEY and CDR2 SMNVEV (reference sequence). Unmatched junction bases numbered 10, after V lost 1 base and J lost 8 bases. This CDR3 has 16 amino acids. As DNA, the CDR3 is TGTGCCAGCAGTTTATATTCGGGCAGGGGGAGGGAAAAACTGTTTTTT. Its protein product is CASSLYSGRGREKLFF. The full variable domain, rest sourced from reference TRBV27 and TRBJ1-4, is EAQVTQNPRYLITVTGKKLTVTCSQNMNHEYMSWYRQDPGLGLRQIYYSMNVEVTDKGDVPEGYKVSRKEKRNFPLILESPSPNQTSLYFCASSLYSGRGREKLFFGSGTQLSVL.

The J gene is TRBJ1-3, the V gene TRBV11-2, with a possible D match to TRBD1 (6 bases). Germline V gene lookup returns CDR1 SGHAT and CDR2 FQNNGV. The CDR3 extends over 17 amino acids. Trimming took off 4 bases at V and 0 bases at J, with 16 bases between the two ends. The CDR3 region is CASSSSLTGSSGNTIYF. CDR3 in DNA: TGTGCCAGCAGCTCATCCTTAACAGGGAGCTCTGGAAACACCATATATTTT.

The rearrangement joins TRBV7-9 to TRBJ1-1; 7 bases agree with TRBD1. J lost 0 bases, V lost 7 bases, and 5 bases had no gene match. CDR3 size: 14 residues. The V gene's germline CDR1 is SEHNR and CDR2 FQNEAQ (reference sequence). The CDR3 region has the DNA TGTGCCAGCAACCGCAGGGGGTTGAACACTGAAGCTTTCTTT. Amino acid sequence: CASNRRGLNTEAFF.

The V gene is TRBV5-4, the J gene TRBJ1-6; D uncertain. Germline-derived CDR1 and CDR2 are SGHNT and YYREEE (reference sequence). V dropped 4 bases and J dropped 2 bases, with 10 bases sitting between them. The length of the CDR3 is 15 residues. DNA of the CDR3: TGTGCCAGCAGCACGGGCAACGCCTATAATTCACCCCTCCACTTT. This sequence encodes CASSTGNAYNSPLHF.

The V call is TRBV3-1 (or the pseudogene TRBV3-2), the J call TRBJ1-1; D is ambiguous. Trimming took off 0 bases at V and 12 bases at J, with 11 bases between the two ends. The CDR3 length is 12 residues. Germline CDR1 reads LGHDT; CDR2 reads YNNKEL (reference sequence). The DNA for the CDR3 is TGTGCCAGCAGCCAAGACGTGACCTGCACTTTCTTT. It specifies CASSQDVTCTFF.

V and J are TRBV5-4 and TRBJ1-1, with 7 bases lining up with TRBD1. The CDR3 spans 15 residues. The V and J ends lost 0 bases and 3 bases, in that order; junction bases with no gene match: 5. Per the germline V gene, CDR1 is SGHNT and CDR2 is YYREEE (reference sequence). The CDR3 coding sequence is TGTGCCAGCAGCTTGGGGAGGGGGCGCGACACTGAAGCTTTCTTT. Its translation: CASSLGRGRDTEAFF.

This chain links TRBV4-3 with TRBJ2-6; D remains ambiguous. With 1 base removed from V and 0 bases from J, the gap between germline ends came to 7 bases. The CDR3 spans 16 residues. Germline V gene data show CDR1 as LGHNA and CDR2 as YSLEER. The CDR3 sequence is CASSQASISGANVLTF. The CDR3 DNA sequence: TGCGCCAGCAGCCAAGCGTCTATCTCTGGGGCCAACGTCCTGACTTTC.

DNA of the CDR3: TGTGCCACCAGTGACCCGACTACCCCCCGATACAATGAGCAGTTCTTC. Protein product: CATSDPTTPRYNEQFF. The chain employs TRBV24-1 and TRBJ2-1; D is perhaps TRBD2 (5 bases). The V end lost 4 bases, the J end lost 4 bases, and 16 bases lay between the germline ends. CDR1 KGHDR and CDR2 SFDVKD come from the germline V gene. The CDR3 consists of 16 residues.

The chain carries TRBV5-6 and TRBJ2-1, with 7 nucleotides matching TRBD2. This CDR3 region has 12 residues. J was trimmed by 5 bases and V by 6 bases; bases with no gene match: 2. The germline V gene encodes CDR1 SGHDT and CDR2 YYEEEE. The CDR3 protein is CASNGLDNEQFF. The CDR3 DNA follows: TGTGCCAGCAACGGACTAGACAATGAGCAGTTCTTC.

This clone has just a few counts. The chain employs TRBV30 and TRBJ1-6; D remains unclear. The V gene's germline CDR1 is GTSNPN and CDR2 SVGIG (reference sequence). The CDR3 covers 12 residues. Trimming shortened V by 4 bases and J by 7 bases, and 8 bases separated the two germline ends. The CDR3 sequence is CAWTQGNSPLHF. The DNA of the CDR3 is TGTGCCTGGACCCAAGGGAATTCACCCCTCCACTTT. Combining the CDR3 with reference TRBV30 and TRBJ1-6 gives the whole variable domain SQTIHQWPATLVQPVGSPLSLECTVEGTSNPNLYWYRQAAGRGLQLLFYSVGIGQISSEVPQNLSASRPQDRQFILSSKKLLLSDSGFYLCAWTQGNSPLHFGNGTRLTVT.

The chain joins TRBV7-9 to TRBJ2-1; 11 bases fit TRBD2. The CDR3 is made up of 14 amino acids. Germline V gene sequence: CDR1 SEHNR, CDR2 FQNEAQ (reference sequence). The V and J ends lost 2 bases and 7 bases, in that order; junction bases with no gene match: 1. In nucleotides, the CDR3 is TGTGCCAGCAGCTTAACTAGCGGGAGTAATGAGCAGTTCTTC. Its protein is CASSLTSGSNEQFF.

The chain recombines TRBV5-6 with TRBJ2-5; tentatively, D is TRBD2 (6 bases). The V end was cut by 2 bases, the J end by 4 bases, with 12 bases between. The CDR3 is 14 amino acids. CDR1 is SGHDT, CDR2 YYEEEE, per germline. The CDR3 sequence: CASSFSGTGETQYF. The CDR3 coding sequence is TGTGCCAGCAGCTTCTCCGGGACTGGAGAGACCCAGTACTTC.